This T cell receptor (beta chain) was identified in a study of OX40 agonist ivuxolimab in advanced cancers. Across the whole study: Intravenous ivuxolimab was administered to patients every 2 weeks at 0.01 to 10 mg/kg. Partial responses were achieved by three patients, one with hepatocellular carcinoma and two with cutaneous melanoma. A mean age of around 66 years, range roughly 23 to 85, was recorded, and around 85% were male.

The assay was immunoSEQ multiplex PCR, and TCRdb's table has in-frame clones only and misses some. The data contain roughly 53,000 clones, roughly 79% of them singletons. V lost 5 bases, J lost 4 bases, and 6 bases stayed unmatched. Germline-derived CDR1 and CDR2 are SGHAT and FQNNGV. This CDR3 comprises 14 residues. The chain uses TRBV11-2 and TRBJ1-1, with 8 positions matching TRBD1. The sequence was collected from an adult with an advanced solid tumor such as melanoma, head and neck, liver or kidney cancer. The sample consisted of CD4+ or CD8+ T cells sorted from blood, taken in a trial of the OX40 agonist ivuxolimab. CDR3 sequence reads: CASSLPGQATEAFF. In DNA, the CDR3 is TGTGCCAGCAGCCTTCCGGGACAGGCCACTGAAGCTTTCTTT.